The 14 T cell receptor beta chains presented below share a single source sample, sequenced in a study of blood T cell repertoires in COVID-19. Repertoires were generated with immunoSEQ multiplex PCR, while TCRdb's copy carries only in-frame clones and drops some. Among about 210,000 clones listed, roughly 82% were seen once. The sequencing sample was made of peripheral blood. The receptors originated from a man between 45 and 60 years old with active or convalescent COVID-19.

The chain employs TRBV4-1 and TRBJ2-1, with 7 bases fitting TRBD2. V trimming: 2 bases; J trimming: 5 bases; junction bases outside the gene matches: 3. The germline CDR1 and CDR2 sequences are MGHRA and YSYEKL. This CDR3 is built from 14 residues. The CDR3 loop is CASSQWEGNNEQFF. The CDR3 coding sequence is TGCGCCAGCAGCCAATGGGAGGGGAACAATGAGCAGTTCTTC.

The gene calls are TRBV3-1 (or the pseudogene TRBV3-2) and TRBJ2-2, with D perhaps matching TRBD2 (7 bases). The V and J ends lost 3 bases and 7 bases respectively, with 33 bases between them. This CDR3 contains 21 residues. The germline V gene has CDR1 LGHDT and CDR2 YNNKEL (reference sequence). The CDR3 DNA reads TGTGCCAGCAGCCACCCAACCAGGGGACCTTCACCCGGGGGGATTCACGGGGAGCTGTTTTTT. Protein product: CASSHPTRGPSPGGIHGELFF.

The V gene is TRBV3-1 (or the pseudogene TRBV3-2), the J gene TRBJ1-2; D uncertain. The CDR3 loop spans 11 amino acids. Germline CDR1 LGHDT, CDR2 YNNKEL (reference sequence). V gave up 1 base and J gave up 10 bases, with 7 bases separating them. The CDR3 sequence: CASSQAAVYTF. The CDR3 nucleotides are TGTGCCAGCAGCCAAGCGGCGGTCTACACCTTC.

The CDR3 spells CASSVGGQRDTQYF. The CDR3 nucleotides are TGTGCCAGCAGCGTGGGGGGGCAGAGAGATACGCAGTATTTT. The V gene is TRBV9, the J gene TRBJ2-3; D is possibly TRBD2 (7 bases). V lost 2 bases and J 5 bases, leaving 12 bases between the germline ends. The CDR3 is 14 residues long. The germline V gene has CDR1 SGDLS and CDR2 YYNGEE.

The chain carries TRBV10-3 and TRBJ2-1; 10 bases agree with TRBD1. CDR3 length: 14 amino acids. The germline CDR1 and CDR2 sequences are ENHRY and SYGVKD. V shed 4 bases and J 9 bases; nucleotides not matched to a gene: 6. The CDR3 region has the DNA TGTGCCATCAGTGGACAGGGGGCGCTTGGTGAGCAGTTCTTC. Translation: CAISGQGALGEQFF.

CDR3 protein: CASSLVQGGQPQHF. The CDR3 DNA sequence: TGTGCCAGCAGCTTAGTACAGGGGGGTCAGCCCCAGCATTTT. The J gene is TRBJ1-5, the V gene TRBV7-8; TRBD1 aligns across 8 bases. CDR3 length equals 14 residues. V lost 1 base, J lost 6 bases, and 2 bases stayed unmatched. The germline CDR1 and CDR2 sequences are SGHVS and FQNEAQ.

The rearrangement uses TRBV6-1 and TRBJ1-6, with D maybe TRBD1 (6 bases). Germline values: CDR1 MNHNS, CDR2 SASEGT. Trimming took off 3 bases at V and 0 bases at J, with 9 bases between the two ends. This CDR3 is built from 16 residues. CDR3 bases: TGTGCCAGCAGTGATAACAGGGACTCCTATAATTCACCCCTCCACTTT. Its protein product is CASSDNRDSYNSPLHF.

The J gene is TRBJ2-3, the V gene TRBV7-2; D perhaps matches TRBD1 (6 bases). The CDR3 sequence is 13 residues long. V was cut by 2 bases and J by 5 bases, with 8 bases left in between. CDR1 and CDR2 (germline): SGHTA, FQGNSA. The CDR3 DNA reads TGTGCCAGCAGCTTACTGACAGGAGATACGCAGTATTTT. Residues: CASSLLTGDTQYF.

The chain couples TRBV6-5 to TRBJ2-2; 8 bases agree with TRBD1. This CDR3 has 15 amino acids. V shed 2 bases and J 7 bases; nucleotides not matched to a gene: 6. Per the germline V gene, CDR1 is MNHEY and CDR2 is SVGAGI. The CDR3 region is CASSYTQGAGGELFF. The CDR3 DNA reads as TGTGCCAGCAGTTACACCCAGGGGGCAGGCGGGGAGCTGTTTTTT.

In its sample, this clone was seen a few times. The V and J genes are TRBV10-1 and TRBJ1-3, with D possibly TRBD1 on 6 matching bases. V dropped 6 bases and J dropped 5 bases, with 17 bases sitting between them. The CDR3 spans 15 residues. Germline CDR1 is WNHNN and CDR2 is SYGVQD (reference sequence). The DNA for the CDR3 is TGCGCCAGCAGCCCAAGGACAGAGACGAGAAACACCATATATTTT. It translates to CASSPRTETRNTIYF.

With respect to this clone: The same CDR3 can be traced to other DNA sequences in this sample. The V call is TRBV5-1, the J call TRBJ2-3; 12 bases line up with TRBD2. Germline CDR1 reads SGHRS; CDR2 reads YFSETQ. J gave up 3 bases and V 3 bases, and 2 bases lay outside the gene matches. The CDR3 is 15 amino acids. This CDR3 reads CASSSLAGGTDTQYF. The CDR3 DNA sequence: TGCGCCAGCAGCTCCCTAGCGGGAGGGACAGATACGCAGTATTTT.

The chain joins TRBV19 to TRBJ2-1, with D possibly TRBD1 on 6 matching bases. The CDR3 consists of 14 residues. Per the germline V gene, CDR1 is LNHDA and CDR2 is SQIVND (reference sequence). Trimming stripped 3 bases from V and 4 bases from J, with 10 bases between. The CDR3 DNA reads TGTGCCAGTAGTATGGTTCAGGGGTACAATGAGCAGTTCTTC. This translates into CASSMVQGYNEQFF.

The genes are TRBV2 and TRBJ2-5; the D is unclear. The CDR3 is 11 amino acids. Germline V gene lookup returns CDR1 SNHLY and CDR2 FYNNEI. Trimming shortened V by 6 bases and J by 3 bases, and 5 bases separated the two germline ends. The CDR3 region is CASSLEETQYF. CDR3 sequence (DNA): TGTGCCAGCAGCCTAGAAGAGACCCAGTACTTC.

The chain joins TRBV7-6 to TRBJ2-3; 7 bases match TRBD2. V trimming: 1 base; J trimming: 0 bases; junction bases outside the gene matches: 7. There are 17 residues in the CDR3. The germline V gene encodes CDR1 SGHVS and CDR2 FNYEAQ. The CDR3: CASSLGPRGDSTDTQYF. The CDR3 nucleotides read TGTGCCAGCAGCTTAGGCCCACGGGGGGACAGCACAGATACGCAGTATTTT.